This TCR beta chain was identified during a study of T cells in Graves' hyperthyroidism and ophthalmopathy (dated by TCRdb to about 2019). At the level of the whole study: Peripheral blood samples were taken at the time of initial diagnosis, prior to any treatment. A discovery cohort of about a hundred patients, about 40 with Graves' ophthalmopathy and 57 with stable Graves' hyperthyroidism, was used to find distinguishing TCR V-J signatures. Whether ophthalmopathy could be predicted prospectively was tested in an independent validation cohort made up of fewer than 20 hyperthyroidism patients plus 17 patients who later progressed to ophthalmopathy. The 100 or so discovery patients were randomly split 7:3 into training and test sets. In addition, the study compared T-cell repertoires in thyroid tissue and in blood from six Graves' hyperthyroidism patients. After sampling, hyperthyroidism patients received methimazole starting at 30 mg daily, and ophthalmopathy patients received high-dose intravenous methylprednisolone. According to the paper, TCR Vbeta CDR3 sequencing was carried out on approximately 140 peripheral blood samples, which came from about 45 ophthalmopathy, approximately 72 hyperthyroidism and roughly 17 progressor patients. General conclusions and limits of the study: No statistical method was used to fix the sample size in advance, and group allocation was not hidden from the investigators. Most expanded thyroid clonotypes (frequency above 0.001) were also detected in blood, a finding suggesting that blood repertoires may reflect thyroid immune responses. In cross-validation, a model built on a 13 V-J signature told ophthalmopathy apart from stable hyperthyroidism with 87.88% sensitivity and roughly 81% specificity, and in testing the same model reached 80%/75%. In validation, the model predicted progression to ophthalmopathy a median of roughly six months before onset, with about 70% sensitivity and 72.22% specificity.

For CDR1 and CDR2, the germline V gene lists SGHTS and YDEGEE. Including the terminal cysteine and phenylalanine, the CDR3 comprises 16 residues. The kept DNA is CDR3 alone, 48 bases in frame from the first base. The V end loses 0 bases and the J end loses 5 bases, and a stretch of 15 bases separates them. The TCR beta CDR3 regions were amplified from RNA transcripts. The first round of RT-PCR for the TCR CDR3 was performed with the HTBI primer set and the Qiagen OneStep RT-PCR kit. A second multiplex PCR round built the libraries, followed by size selection and purification. Libraries were sequenced paired-end with 100 bp reads on an Illumina HiSeq2000. The study's processing was this. SOAPnuke was used to process the raw data, throwing out any read that contained adapters or uncalled bases, had a mean Phred below 15, or lacked an exact constant-primer or identifier match. COPE v1.2.5 was used to merge the high-quality paired reads, and each unique nucleotide sequence was defined as a clonotype. MiTCR v1.1 was used to align the clonotypes against IMGT TRBV, TRBD and TRBJ reference segments. The analysis was restricted to V-J combinations with a frequency above 0.0001, which together covered 99.2% of the repertoires. The TCS score was defined as the ratio of F50 (clonal expansion) to E x V (chaos), calculated using BLOSUM62-based TCRdist between CDR3 peptides within each V-J. Welch's t-statistics and random forest reduced 500 to 650 V-J features to roughly 13, which were used in a naive Bayes classifier (R e1071). TCRdb's own reprocessing of the public reads used fastp at Q25 and MiXCR and kept productive beta chains. Rows are combined by CDR3 protein, so each entry shows the most common genes and DNA. In this record, the V and J calls reflect TCRdb's handling and not the investigators' own analysis. Here the sample has a few hundred thousand distinct CDR3 sequences; 15% occur a single time. The top ten constitute about 33% of the sample.

Stable Graves' hyperthyroidism was defined as the absence of progression to ophthalmopathy over 18 months of follow-up. Hyperthyroidism patients were aged 18 to 65 years and newly diagnosed, with disease duration of less than 2 months. Exclusion was applied to patients with uncontrolled infections, other autoimmune diseases, pregnancy or lactation. Diagnoses were based on clinical symptoms, serum thyroxine and TRAb, thyroid ultrasound and orbital computed tomography. PBMCs were isolated from 7.5 to 10 ml of fresh peripheral blood by Ficoll-Paque density gradient centrifugation. Trizol reagent was used to extract total RNA, and RNA quality was then checked on an Agilent 2100 Bioanalyzer. In its sample, this clonotype was seen a few times. Its antigen has not been determined. Base qualities are missing; no much larger clone stands one base away.

The clonotype was recovered from a woman aged 25 to 39 with Graves' hyperthyroidism. Sequencing input: blood. The receptor chain draws on TRBV5-8 and TRBJ2-1; TRBD1 is possibly the D segment (5 matching bases). The base sequence is TGTGCCAGCAGCTTGGTCGGCCGACAGCGCGACAATGAGCAGTTCTTC. Its translation is CASSLVGRQRDNEQFF.